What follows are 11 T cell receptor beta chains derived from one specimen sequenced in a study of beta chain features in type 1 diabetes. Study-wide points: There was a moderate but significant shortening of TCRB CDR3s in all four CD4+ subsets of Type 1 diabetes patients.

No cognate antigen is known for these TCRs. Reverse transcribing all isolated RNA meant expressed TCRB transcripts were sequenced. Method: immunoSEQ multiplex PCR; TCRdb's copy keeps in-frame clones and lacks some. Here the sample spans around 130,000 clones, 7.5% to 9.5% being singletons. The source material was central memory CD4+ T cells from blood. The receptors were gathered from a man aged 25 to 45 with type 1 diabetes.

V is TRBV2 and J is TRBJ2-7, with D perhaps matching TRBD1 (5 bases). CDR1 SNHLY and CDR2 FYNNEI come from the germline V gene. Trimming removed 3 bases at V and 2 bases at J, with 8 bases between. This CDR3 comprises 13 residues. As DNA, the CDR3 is TGTGCCAGCAGTGAGACAGACCCCTACGAGCAGTACTTC. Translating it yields CASSETDPYEQYF. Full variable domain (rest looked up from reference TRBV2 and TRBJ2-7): EPEVTQTPSHQVTQMGQEVILRCVPISNHLYFYWYRQILGQKVEFLVSFYNNEISEKSEIFDDQFSVERPDGSNFTLKIRSTKLEDSAMYFCASSETDPYEQYFGPGTRLTVT.

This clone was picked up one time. The CDR3 spells CASSQDRTAGGYTF. The CDR3 coding sequence is TGTGCCAGCAGCCAGGATAGAACAGCGGGTGGCTACACCTTC. The chain has TRBV5-6 and TRBJ1-2; D call uncertain. The CDR3 sequence is 14 residues long. Germline-derived CDR1 and CDR2 are SGHDT and YYEEEE. Trimming removed 4 bases at V and 7 bases at J, with 17 bases between.

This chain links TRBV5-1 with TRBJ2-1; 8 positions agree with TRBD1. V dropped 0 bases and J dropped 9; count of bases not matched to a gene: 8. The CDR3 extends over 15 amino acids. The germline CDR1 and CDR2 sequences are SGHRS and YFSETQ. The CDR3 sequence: CASSLAPGQAREQFF. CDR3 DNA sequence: TGCGCCAGCAGCTTGGCCCCGGGACAGGCGCGTGAGCAGTTCTTC.

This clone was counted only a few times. CDR3: CASSLKGTENEKLFF. The CDR3 nucleotides read TGTGCCAGCAGCTTGAAGGGGACAGAGAATGAAAAACTGTTTTTT. The chain employs TRBV5-4 and TRBJ1-4; the match to TRBD1 covers 7 bases. Germline V lookup: CDR1 SGHNT, CDR2 YYREEE (reference sequence). The CDR3 runs 15 residues. The J segment lost 5 bases and the V segment lost 1 base, leaving 5 bases of the junction unmatched.

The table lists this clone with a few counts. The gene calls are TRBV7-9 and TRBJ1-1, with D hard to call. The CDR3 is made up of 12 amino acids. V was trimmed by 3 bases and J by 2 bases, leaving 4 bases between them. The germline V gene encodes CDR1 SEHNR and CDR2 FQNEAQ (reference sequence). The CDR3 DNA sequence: TGTGCCAGCAGCTTCGGTAACACTGAAGCTTTCTTT. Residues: CASSFGNTEAFF.

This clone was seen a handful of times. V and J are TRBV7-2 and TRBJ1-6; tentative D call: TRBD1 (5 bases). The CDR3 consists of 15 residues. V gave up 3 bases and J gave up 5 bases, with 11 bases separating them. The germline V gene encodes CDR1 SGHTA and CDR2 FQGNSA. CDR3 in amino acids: CASSLVAGNNSPLHF. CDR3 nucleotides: TGTGCCAGCAGCTTGGTGGCAGGGAATAATTCACCCCTCCACTTT.

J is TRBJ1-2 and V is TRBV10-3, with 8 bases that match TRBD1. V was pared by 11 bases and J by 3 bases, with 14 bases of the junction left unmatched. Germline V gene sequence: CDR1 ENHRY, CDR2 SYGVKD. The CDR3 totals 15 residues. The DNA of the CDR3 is TGTGCCGTAGCCGGGACAGGAGACTACTACTATGGCTACACCTTC. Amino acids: CAVAGTGDYYYGYTF.

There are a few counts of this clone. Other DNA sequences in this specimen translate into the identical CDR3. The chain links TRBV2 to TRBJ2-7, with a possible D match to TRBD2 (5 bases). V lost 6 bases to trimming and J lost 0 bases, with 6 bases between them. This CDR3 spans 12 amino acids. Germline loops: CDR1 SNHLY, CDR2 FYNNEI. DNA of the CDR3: TGTGCCAGCAGCGGGGACTCCTACGAGCAGTACTTC. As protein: CASSGDSYEQYF.

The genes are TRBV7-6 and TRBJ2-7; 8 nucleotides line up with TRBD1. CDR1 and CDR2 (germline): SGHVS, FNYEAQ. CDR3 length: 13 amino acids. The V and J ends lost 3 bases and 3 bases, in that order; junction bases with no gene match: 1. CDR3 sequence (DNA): TGTGCCAGCAGCTTTGGGACAGGCTACGAGCAGTACTTC. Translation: CASSFGTGYEQYF.

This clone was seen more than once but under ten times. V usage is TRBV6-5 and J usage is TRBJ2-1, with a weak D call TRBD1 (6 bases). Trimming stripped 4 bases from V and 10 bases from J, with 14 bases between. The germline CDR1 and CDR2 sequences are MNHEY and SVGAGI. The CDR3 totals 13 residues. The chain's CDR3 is CASSSTVDREQFF. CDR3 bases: TGTGCCAGCAGTTCCACCGTAGACAGGGAGCAGTTCTTC.

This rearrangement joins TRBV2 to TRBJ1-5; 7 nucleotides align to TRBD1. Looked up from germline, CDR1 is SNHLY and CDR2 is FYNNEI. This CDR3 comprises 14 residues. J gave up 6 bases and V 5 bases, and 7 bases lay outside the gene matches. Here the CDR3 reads CASSYDRAAQPQHF. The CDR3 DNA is TGTGCCAGCAGTTACGACAGGGCTGCTCAGCCCCAGCATTTT.